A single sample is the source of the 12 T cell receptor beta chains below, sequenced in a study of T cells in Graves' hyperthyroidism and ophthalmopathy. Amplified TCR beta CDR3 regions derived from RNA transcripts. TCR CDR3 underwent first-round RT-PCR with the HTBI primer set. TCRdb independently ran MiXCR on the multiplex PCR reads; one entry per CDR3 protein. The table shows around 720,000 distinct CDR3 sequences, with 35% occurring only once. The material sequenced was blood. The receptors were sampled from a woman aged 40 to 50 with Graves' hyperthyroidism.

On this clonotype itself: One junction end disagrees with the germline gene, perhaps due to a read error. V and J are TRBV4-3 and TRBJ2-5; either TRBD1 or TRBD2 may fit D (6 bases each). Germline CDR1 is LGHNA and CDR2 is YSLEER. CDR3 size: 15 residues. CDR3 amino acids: CASSQDRGGPETQYF. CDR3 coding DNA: TGTGCCAGCAGCCAAGATAGAGGGGGGCCGGAGACCCAGTACTTC.

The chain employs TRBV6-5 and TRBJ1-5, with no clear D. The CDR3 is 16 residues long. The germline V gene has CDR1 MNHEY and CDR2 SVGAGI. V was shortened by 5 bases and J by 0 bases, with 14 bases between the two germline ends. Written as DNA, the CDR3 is TGTGCCAGCAGTCACAACCAAATTTATAGCAATCAGCCCCAGCATTTT. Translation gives CASSHNQIYSNQPQHF.

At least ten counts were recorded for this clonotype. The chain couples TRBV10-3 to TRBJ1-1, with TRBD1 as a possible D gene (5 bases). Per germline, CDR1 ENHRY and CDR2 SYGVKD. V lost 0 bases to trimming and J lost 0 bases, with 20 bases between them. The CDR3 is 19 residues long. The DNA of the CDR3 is TGTGCCATCAGTGAGTCTGTCCCCGGGCGGGTAGGGGTGAACACTGAAGCTTTCTTT. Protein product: CAISESVPGRVGVNTEAFF.

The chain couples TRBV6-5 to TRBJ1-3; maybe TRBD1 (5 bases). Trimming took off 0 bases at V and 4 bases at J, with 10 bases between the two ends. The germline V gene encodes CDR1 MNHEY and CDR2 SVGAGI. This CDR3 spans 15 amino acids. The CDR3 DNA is TGTGCCAGCAGTTACTCTGGCAGGGACGGAAACACCATATATTTT. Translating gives CASSYSGRDGNTIYF.

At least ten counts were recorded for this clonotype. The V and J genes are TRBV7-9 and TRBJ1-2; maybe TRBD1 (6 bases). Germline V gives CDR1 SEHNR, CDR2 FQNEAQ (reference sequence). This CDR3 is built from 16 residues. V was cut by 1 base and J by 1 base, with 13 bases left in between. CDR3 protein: CASSLGPTGLNYGYTF. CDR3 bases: TGTGCCAGCAGCTTAGGACCGACAGGACTTAACTATGGCTACACCTTC.

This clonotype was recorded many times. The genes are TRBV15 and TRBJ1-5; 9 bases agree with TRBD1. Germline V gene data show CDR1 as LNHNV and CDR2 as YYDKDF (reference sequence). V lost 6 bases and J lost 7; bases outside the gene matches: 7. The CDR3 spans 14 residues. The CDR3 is CATRGQGQGQPQHF. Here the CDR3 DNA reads TGTGCCACCAGAGGACAGGGGCAAGGGCAGCCCCAGCATTTT.

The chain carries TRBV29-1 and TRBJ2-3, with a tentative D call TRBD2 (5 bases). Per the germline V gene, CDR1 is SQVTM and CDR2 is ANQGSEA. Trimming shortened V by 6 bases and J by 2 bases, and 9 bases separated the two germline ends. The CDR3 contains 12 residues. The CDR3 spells CSVERLTDTQYF. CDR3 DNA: TGCAGCGTAGAGCGGCTCACAGATACGCAGTATTTT.

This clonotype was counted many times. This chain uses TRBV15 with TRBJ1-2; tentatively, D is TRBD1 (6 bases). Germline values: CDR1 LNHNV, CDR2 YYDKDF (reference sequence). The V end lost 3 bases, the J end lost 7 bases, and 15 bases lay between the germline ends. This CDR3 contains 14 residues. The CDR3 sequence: CATSRDLAGVGYTF. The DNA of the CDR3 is TGTGCCACCAGCAGGGATCTGGCAGGGGTTGGCTACACCTTC.

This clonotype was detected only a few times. CDR3 loop: CASLGATYEQYF. The CDR3, as DNA: TGTGCCAGCTTAGGGGCTACCTACGAGCAGTACTTC. V gene TRBV12-3 or TRBV12-4 combines with J gene TRBJ2-7, with a weak D call TRBD1 (5 bases). Trimming left V 8 bases short and J 2 bases short, with 10 bases between. The CDR3 runs 12 residues.

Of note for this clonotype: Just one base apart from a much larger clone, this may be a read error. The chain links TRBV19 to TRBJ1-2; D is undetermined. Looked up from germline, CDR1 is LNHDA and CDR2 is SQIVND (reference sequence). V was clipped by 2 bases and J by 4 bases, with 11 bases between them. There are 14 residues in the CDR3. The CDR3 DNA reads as TGTGCCAGTAGTATACGAGCAGATAGCTATGGCTACACCTTC. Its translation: CASSIRADSYGYTF.

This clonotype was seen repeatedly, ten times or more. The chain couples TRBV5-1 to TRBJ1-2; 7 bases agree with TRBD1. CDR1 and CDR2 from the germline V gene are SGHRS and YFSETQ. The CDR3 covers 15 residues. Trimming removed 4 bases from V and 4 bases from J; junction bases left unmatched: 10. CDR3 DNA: TGCGCCAGCAGCACGGCGCCGGGACAGCTCTATGGCTACACCTTC. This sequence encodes CASSTAPGQLYGYTF.

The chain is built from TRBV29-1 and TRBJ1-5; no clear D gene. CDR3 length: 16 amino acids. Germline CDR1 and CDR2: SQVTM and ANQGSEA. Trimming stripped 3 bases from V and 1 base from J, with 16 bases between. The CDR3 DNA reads TGCAGCGTTGATTCGAAGGAGGGTGAAAGCAATCAGCCCCAGCATTTT. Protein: CSVDSKEGESNQPQHF.